The clone carrying this T cell receptor (beta chain) was seen once. As yet, its antigen is unknown. The CDR3 extends over 17 amino acids. V trimming: 0 bases; J trimming: 0 bases; junction bases outside the gene matches: 4. Germline V gives CDR1 LGHNA, CDR2 YSLEER. These data are taken from a study of shared clonotypes between healthy human individuals. Study observations and caveats: Rarefaction revealed incomplete sorted-subset sequencing despite large depth.

Profiled with immunoSEQ multiplex PCR; TCRdb holds only in-frame clones, not every one. Of hundreds of thousands of clones listed, around nine tenths are singletons. Both CD45RO+ cells and CCR7-negative CD45RA+ TemRA cells were combined to make up CD8 memory. The genes are TRBV4-3 and TRBJ2-3; 9 bases map to TRBD2. This TCR was sampled from a man aged 18-30 years in good health. The sequencing sample was made of memory CD8+ T cells sorted from blood. As for subset: CD45RO+ cells pooled with CCR7-negative TemRA cells. The CDR3 nucleotides are TGCGCCAGCAGCCAAGATACCAGCGGGGGGAGCACAGATACGCAGTATTTT. It encodes CASSQDTSGGSTDTQYF.